These 30 T cell receptor beta chains came from one sample sequenced in a study of cytomegalovirus exposure and HLA in healthy donors. The table came from immunoSEQ multiplex PCR; TCRdb's copy has only in-frame clones and leaves some out. The data contain a few hundred thousand clones, approximately 86% of them seen just once; the ten biggest clones take up roughly 1%. The specimen sequenced was PBMCs. Receptors were obtained from a woman aged 18-29 years in good health and CMV-seronegative.

The J gene is TRBJ2-7, the V gene TRBV2, with a possible D match to TRBD2 (5 bases). Trimming stripped 11 bases from V and 6 bases from J, with 20 bases between. The CDR3 length is 13 residues. Germline V gene lookup returns CDR1 SNHLY and CDR2 FYNNEI. CDR3 in DNA: TGTGCCTCCCGACTGGCTACGGGATCCGAGCAGTACTTC. Amino acids: CASRLATGSEQYF.

The V and J genes are TRBV5-4 and TRBJ1-5, with D unclear. Looked up from germline, CDR1 is SGHNT and CDR2 is YYREEE (reference sequence). Trimming stripped 4 bases from V and 9 bases from J, with 11 bases between. This CDR3 spans 12 amino acids. The CDR3 protein is CASSQIEGPQHF. The CDR3 DNA follows: TGTGCCAGCAGCCAAATAGAGGGGCCCCAGCATTTT.

V is TRBV2 and J is TRBJ2-2; TRBD1 matches at 9 bases. V gave up 3 bases and J gave up 2 bases; unmatched junction bases: 1. CDR3 length: 15 amino acids. CDR1 is SNHLY, CDR2 FYNNEI, per germline. CDR3 residues: CASSEGQGNTGELFF. The CDR3 DNA sequence: TGTGCCAGCAGTGAGGGACAGGGCAACACCGGGGAGCTGTTTTTT.

This chain joins TRBV11-3 and TRBJ1-5; TRBD1 is a possible D gene (5 bases). Germline V gene sequence: CDR1 SGHNT, CDR2 YENEEA. The CDR3 covers 16 residues. The V and J ends lost 2 bases and 0 bases respectively, with 11 bases between them. The CDR3 DNA reads as TGTGCCAGCAGCTTACCCAGGGATCATAGCAATCAGCCCCAGCATTTT. Residues: CASSLPRDHSNQPQHF. Combining the CDR3 with reference TRBV11-3 and TRBJ1-5 gives the whole variable domain EAGVVQSPRYKIIEKKQPVAFWCNPISGHNTLYWYLQNLGQGPELLIRYENEEAVDDSQLPKDRFSAERLKGVDSTLKIQPAELGDSAVYLCASSLPRDHSNQPQHFGDGTRLSIL.

This clone was seen only a few times. The chain recombines TRBV7-6 with TRBJ2-7, with D perhaps TRBD1 (5 bases). Germline lookup yields CDR1 SGHVS and CDR2 FNYEAQ. The CDR3 consists of 14 residues. The V and J ends lost 3 bases and 0 bases respectively, with 9 bases between them. CDR3 in amino acids: CASSFSRDSYEQYF. CDR3 DNA: TGTGCCAGCAGCTTTTCCAGGGACTCCTACGAGCAGTACTTC.

J is TRBJ1-2 and V is TRBV6-1, with D uncertain. The V gene's germline CDR1 is MNHNS and CDR2 SASEGT. The CDR3 spans 16 residues. Trimming removed 1 base from V and 1 base from J, with 13 bases in between. CDR3 in amino acids: CASSEERVGGNYGYTF. Written as DNA, the CDR3 is TGTGCCAGCAGTGAAGAGAGGGTCGGAGGTAACTATGGCTACACCTTC.

The V call is TRBV19, the J call TRBJ2-3; 10 positions agree with TRBD1. V dropped 2 bases and J dropped 1; count of bases not matched to a gene: 3. CDR1 and CDR2 (germline): LNHDA, SQIVND (reference sequence). CDR3 length equals 16 residues. The CDR3 nucleotides are TGTGCCAGTAGTATAAGACAGGGGGCAGGCACAGATACGCAGTATTTT. This translates into CASSIRQGAGTDTQYF.

V gene TRBV6-5 combines with J gene TRBJ2-3; 7 bases are a match to TRBD2. The J segment lost 3 bases and the V segment lost 7 bases, leaving 7 bases of the junction unmatched. Germline V lookup: CDR1 MNHEY, CDR2 SVGAGI. This CDR3 has 14 residues. As DNA, the CDR3 is TGTGCCAGCACCCTCGGGAGGCGGACAGATACGCAGTATTTT. Protein sequence: CASTLGRRTDTQYF.

V gene TRBV11-3 combines with J gene TRBJ2-7; 11 nucleotides align to TRBD2. CDR1 SGHNT and CDR2 YENEEA come from the germline V gene. This CDR3 spans 15 amino acids. Trimming removed 5 bases from V and 1 base from J; junction bases left unmatched: 4. The CDR3 sequence: CASSTLAGESYEQYF. CDR3 nucleotide sequence: TGTGCCAGCAGCACACTAGCGGGAGAATCCTACGAGCAGTACTTC.

The chain couples TRBV5-8 to TRBJ1-2, with D uncertain. This CDR3 has 15 amino acids. The germline CDR1 and CDR2 sequences are SGHTS and YDEGEE. V lost 0 bases and J 4 bases, leaving 13 bases between the germline ends. The CDR3 bases are TGTGCCAGCAGCTTGGGGTCAGGACTACCCTATGGCTACACCTTC. This translates into CASSLGSGLPYGYTF.

The V and J genes are TRBV11-2 and TRBJ1-1, with TRBD1 as a possible D gene (5 bases). CDR3 size: 13 residues. Trimming took off 1 base at V and 5 bases at J, with 8 bases between the two ends. From germline, CDR1 is SGHAT and CDR2 FQNNGV. CDR3 bases: TGTGCCAGCAGCTTAGCGGGGGAGACTGAAGCTTTCTTT. Translated: CASSLAGETEAFF.

The chain has TRBV9 and TRBJ1-3; D remains ambiguous. CDR3 length: 16 amino acids. Germline V gene sequence: CDR1 SGDLS, CDR2 YYNGEE. V was shortened by 0 bases and J by 4 bases, with 14 bases between the two germline ends. The CDR3 region has the DNA TGTGCCAGCAGCGTAGAGGGAGCGATCCTAGGAAACACCATATATTTT. Its protein product is CASSVEGAILGNTIYF.

This chain connects TRBV19 to TRBJ1-2, with D possibly being TRBD1 (5 bases). With 3 bases removed from V and 4 bases from J, the gap between germline ends came to 9 bases. CDR1 is LNHDA and CDR2 is SQIVND in the germline V gene (reference sequence). The CDR3 length is 13 residues. The CDR3: CASSILGVYGYTF. The DNA for the CDR3 is TGTGCCAGTAGTATTCTAGGGGTCTATGGCTACACCTTC.

This clone was found a few times. The chain uses TRBV30 and TRBJ1-3, with no clear D. The CDR3 consists of 13 residues. The germline CDR1 and CDR2 sequences are GTSNPN and SVGIG (reference sequence). V lost 0 bases to trimming and J lost 0 bases, with 3 bases between them. The CDR3 DNA reads as TGTGCCTGGAGTGTAGCCTCTGGAAACACCATATATTTT. It encodes CAWSVASGNTIYF.

For the CDR3, the DNA is TGTGCCAGCAGCTTGGGGGGAATCTCCTACAATGAGCAGTTCTTC. Encoded protein: CASSLGGISYNEQFF. V usage is TRBV13 and J usage is TRBJ2-1; the D gene is possibly TRBD2 (6 bases). Trimming took 3 bases from V and 0 from J, leaving 9 bases between them. The CDR3 length is 15 residues. Per germline, CDR1 PRHDT and CDR2 FYEKMQ (reference sequence).

The chain links TRBV7-3 to TRBJ1-5, with 9 bases identical to TRBD1. The V gene's germline CDR1 is SGHTA and CDR2 FQGTGA. Unmatched junction bases numbered 5, after V lost 5 bases and J lost 6 bases. This CDR3 is built from 14 residues. DNA for the CDR3: TGTGCCAGCAGCCCGACAGGGGGGCGTCAGCCCCAGCATTTT. Protein sequence: CASSPTGGRQPQHF. The full variable domain, with the rest looked up from reference TRBV7-3 and TRBJ1-5, is GAGVSQTPSNKVTEKGKYVELRCDPISGHTALYWYRQSLGQGPEFLIYFQGTGAADDSGLPNDRFFAVRPEGSVSTLKIQRTERGDSAVYLCASSPTGGRQPQHFGDGTRLSIL.

As DNA, the CDR3 is TGCGCCAGCAGCCTCGGGACTAGCGGGAGGAACACCGGGGAGCTGTTTTTT. Amino acid sequence: CASSLGTSGRNTGELFF. V usage is TRBV5-1 and J usage is TRBJ2-2, with TRBD2 matching over 14 bases. Germline CDR1 SGHRS, CDR2 YFSETQ. The V gene end was trimmed by 4 bases and the J gene end by 1 base; junction bases not matched to a gene: 3. The CDR3 length is 17 residues.

This rearrangement joins TRBV6-5 to TRBJ1-2; D is uncertain. CDR1 is MNHEY and CDR2 is SVGAGI in the germline V gene. The CDR3 contains 12 residues. Trimming took 7 bases from V and 8 from J, leaving 14 bases between them. The CDR3 nucleotides are TGTGCCAGCACCTACCGGGGAGGCGGCTACACCTTC. Its protein product is CASTYRGGGYTF.

This clone was found a few times. CDR3 DNA sequence: TGTGCCAGCAGTGACTCGGGGCAGGGCGGCGGCTACACCTTC. It yields the protein CASSDSGQGGGYTF. The rearrangement uses TRBV6-4 and TRBJ1-2, with a tentative D call TRBD1 (5 bases). Trimming removed 0 bases from V and 8 bases from J, with 13 bases in between. The CDR3 totals 14 residues. CDR1 MRHNA and CDR2 SNTAGT come from the germline V gene.

The rearrangement links TRBV29-1 to TRBJ2-3; the match to TRBD1 covers 7 bases. Germline V lookup: CDR1 SQVTM, CDR2 ANQGSEA. V lost 4 bases to trimming and J lost 1 base; unmatched junction nucleotides: 8. CDR3 length: 15 amino acids. This chain's CDR3 is CSVVKGTARTDTQYF. The CDR3 nucleotides are TGCAGCGTTGTAAAAGGGACAGCCCGCACAGATACGCAGTATTTT.

The chain carries TRBV5-1 and TRBJ2-7; TRBD1 aligns across 11 bases. CDR1 is SGHRS and CDR2 is YFSETQ in the germline V gene. The length of the CDR3 is 15 residues. With 8 bases clipped from V and 1 base from J, the junction kept 8 bases outside the gene matches. DNA for the CDR3: TGCGCCAGTAAAACGGGACAGGGGGGATCCTACGAGCAGTACTTC. Protein product: CASKTGQGGSYEQYF.

V and J are TRBV6-5 and TRBJ1-4; 7 bases agree with TRBD1. The CDR3 covers 14 residues. CDR1 is MNHEY, CDR2 SVGAGI, per germline. V shed 5 bases, J shed 3 bases, and the junction held 3 bases outside the gene matches. DNA of the CDR3: TGTGCCAGCAGTGGCACAGGGGCTAATGAAAAACTGTTTTTT. It is translated as CASSGTGANEKLFF.

The J gene is TRBJ1-1, the V gene TRBV30, with a weak D call TRBD1 (6 bases). This CDR3 region has 13 residues. The V end lost 3 bases, the J end lost 4 bases, and 12 bases lay between the germline ends. Per germline, CDR1 GTSNPN and CDR2 SVGIG (reference sequence). The chain's CDR3 is CAWRVTGSTEAFF. The CDR3, as DNA: TGTGCCTGGAGGGTCACAGGGAGCACTGAAGCTTTCTTT.

The rearrangement links TRBV30 to TRBJ1-1, with a possible D match to TRBD1 (5 bases). This CDR3 contains 13 residues. Germline lookup yields CDR1 GTSNPN and CDR2 SVGIG (reference sequence). The V end was cut by 0 bases, the J end by 4 bases, with 9 bases between. The CDR3 protein is CAWSVQDGTEAFF. The CDR3 nucleotides are TGTGCCTGGAGTGTACAGGACGGCACTGAAGCTTTCTTT.

Comments on this clone: In the same sample, other DNA sequences code for this CDR3. CDR3 in amino acids: CASSLWRDQPQHF. CDR3 DNA sequence: TGTGCCAGCAGCTTATGGAGGGATCAGCCCCAGCATTTT. The V call is TRBV7-2, the J call TRBJ1-5; D is ambiguous. V lost 2 bases and J 5 bases, leaving 7 bases between the germline ends. The CDR3 extends over 13 amino acids. Per the germline V gene, CDR1 is SGHTA and CDR2 is FQGNSA. The variable domain in full, completed from reference TRBV7-2 and TRBJ1-5, reads GAGVSQSPSNKVTEKGKDVELRCDPISGHTALYWYRQSLGQGLEFLIYFQGNSAPDKSGLPSDRFSAERTGGSVSTLTIQRTQQEDSAVYLCASSLWRDQPQHFGDGTRLSIL.

This clone was seen only once. This chain connects TRBV19 to TRBJ1-3; no reliable D call. The CDR3 contains 13 residues. With 6 bases removed from V and 0 bases from J, the gap between germline ends came to 6 bases. Germline V gives CDR1 LNHDA, CDR2 SQIVND (reference sequence). CDR3 DNA sequence: TGTGCCAGTAGCGGGTTCTCTGGAAACACCATATATTTT. This translates into CASSGFSGNTIYF. Full variable domain (outside the CDR3, taken from reference TRBV19 and TRBJ1-3): DGGITQSPKYLFRKEGQNVTLSCEQNLNHDAMYWYRQDPGQGLRLIYYSQIVNDFQKGDIAEGYSVSREKKESFPLTVTSAQKNPTAFYLCASSGFSGNTIYFGEGSWLTVV.

In the case of this clone: Within the sample, other DNA sequences also encode this same CDR3. The CDR3 is CASSFGTGGSYGYTF. CDR3 sequence (DNA): TGCGCCAGCAGCTTTGGGACAGGGGGAAGCTATGGCTACACCTTC. The rearrangement links TRBV5-1 to TRBJ1-2; 11 positions match TRBD1. The CDR3 consists of 15 residues. J gave up 4 bases and V 2 bases, and 4 bases lay outside the gene matches. Germline V gene lookup returns CDR1 SGHRS and CDR2 YFSETQ.

The chain couples TRBV29-1 to TRBJ1-1; D is uncertain. The germline gives CDR1 SQVTM, CDR2 ANQGSEA. The CDR3 totals 14 residues. CDR3 nucleotides: TGCAGTGCCCTCCGGCCGGGAGGAGACACTGAAGCTTTCTTT. It codes for CSALRPGGDTEAFF.

This chain links TRBV7-9 with TRBJ2-2; 10 bases align to TRBD1. The V gene's germline CDR1 is SEHNR and CDR2 FQNEAQ (reference sequence). The CDR3 contains 17 residues. Unmatched junction bases numbered 11, after V lost 4 bases and J lost 6 bases. In DNA form, the CDR3 reads TGTGCCAGCAGCTCCCCTGGGACAGGGGTTTTAGCCGGGGAGCTGTTTTTT. Its translation is CASSSPGTGVLAGELFF.

The chain uses TRBV5-1 and TRBJ1-1; TRBD1 aligns across 8 bases. The CDR3 runs to 16 residues. V was clipped by 4 bases and J by 4 bases; unmatched bases: 12. Germline CDR1 reads SGHRS; CDR2 reads YFSETQ. The CDR3 DNA reads as TGCGCCAGCAGCCGGTACAAGACAGGGGCGAGCACTGAAGCTTTCTTT. Amino acid sequence: CASSRYKTGASTEAFF.